The source of this T cell receptor (beta chain) is a study of T-cell memory formation after mild COVID-19. Study details: For the most part, TCR clusters were specific to one donor. The study, taken as a whole, reports: The study found contracting CD4+ clones mainly in CM and EM and contracting CD8+ clones in EMRA.

This CDR3 spans 14 amino acids. Germline V CDR1 and CDR2: SGHRS, YFSETQ. Between the trimmed V and J ends, which lost 0 bases and 6 bases, there was a span of 13 bases. Via MiXCR, TCRdb re-called the 5' RACE reads, giving one row per CDR3 protein. Of about 240,000 distinct CDR3 sequences in the sample, 9.4% were seen once. This clonotype has only a few counts. Its antigen is undetermined. This chain joins TRBV5-1 and TRBJ2-7; D gene uncertain. The source is a man younger than 35 who had mild COVID-19 (a few samples of this study predate the infection). Cell type and time point are not known. The sequenced sample was PBMCs or a T cell subset sorted from them (not recorded which). The CDR3 DNA is TGCGCCAGCAGCTTGGGGTCAGGCGCCGCCGAGCAGTACTTC. Translated: CASSLGSGAAEQYF. Filled out from reference TRBV5-1 and TRBJ2-7, the complete variable domain reads KAGVTQTPRYLIKTRGQQVTLSCSPISGHRSVSWYQQTPGQGLQFLFEYFSETQRNKGNFPGRFSGRQFSNSRSEMNVSTLELGDSALYLCASSLGSGAAEQYFGPGTRLTVT.